This TCR beta chain emerged from a study of cytomegalovirus exposure and HLA in healthy donors. This clone was detected a few times. The germline gives CDR1 SGHDN, CDR2 FVKESK. V shed 4 bases, J shed 7 bases, and the junction held 8 bases outside the gene matches. The CDR3 runs to 14 residues. 13 Jbeta primers and 60 Vbeta primers were used for the PCR. Here immunoSEQ multiplex PCR was the method, and the copy in TCRdb shows in-frame clones only, minus some. Here the sample spans roughly 100,000 clones, 55% to 65% being singletons. The chain recombines TRBV14 with TRBJ2-5; 8 bases agree with TRBD2. The sequence derives from a man in his thirties or forties in good health and CMV-seropositive. The sequenced sample consisted of PBMCs. The CDR3 spells CASSPGTSFGTQYF. CDR3 DNA: TGTGCCAGCAGCCCTGGGACTAGTTTTGGGACCCAGTACTTC.